Shown below are 5 T cell receptor beta chains from a single sample sequenced in a study of blood T cell repertoires in COVID-19. Data came from immunoSEQ multiplex PCR; TCRdb stores just in-frame clones and leaves some out. The table has roughly 120,000 clones, more than 80% seen once. Sequencing used peripheral blood. Source of these receptors: a woman of 80 years or more with COVID-19, enrolled during active disease.

The chain joins TRBV2 to TRBJ1-1; D is unresolved. Trimming shortened V by 2 bases and J by 0 bases, and 4 bases separated the two germline ends. Germline CDR1 and CDR2: SNHLY and FYNNEI. The CDR3 contains 13 residues. CDR3 sequence (DNA): TGTGCCAGCAGTGAACAGGTGAACACTGAAGCTTTCTTT. Its translation: CASSEQVNTEAFF.

The genes are TRBV11-2 and TRBJ2-3, with 10 bases lining up with TRBD1. This CDR3 is 15 amino acids long. The V gene end was trimmed by 3 bases and the J gene end by 2 bases; junction bases not matched to a gene: 2. Germline V lookup: CDR1 SGHAT, CDR2 FQNNGV. The CDR3 DNA reads as TGTGCCAGCAGCTTGGACAGGGGGATCACAGATACGCAGTATTTT. It translates to CASSLDRGITDTQYF.

This clone was picked up a small number of times. The rearrangement links TRBV11-2 to TRBJ2-7; 12 nucleotides match TRBD2. Per germline, CDR1 SGHAT and CDR2 FQNNGV. V lost 5 bases, J lost 2 bases, and 4 bases stayed unmatched. The length of the CDR3 is 15 residues. The DNA for the CDR3 is TGTGCCAGCAGCATAGGACTAGCGGGAACCTACGAGCAGTACTTC. It is translated as CASSIGLAGTYEQYF.

The chain carries TRBV12-3 or TRBV12-4 and TRBJ1-2; TRBD1 matches at 8 bases. This CDR3 comprises 13 residues. The ends lost 3 bases at V and 3 bases at J; junction bases unmatched: 0. The CDR3 here is CASSLTGDYGYTF. For the CDR3, the DNA is TGTGCCAGCAGTTTGACAGGGGACTATGGCTACACCTTC.

For the CDR3, the DNA is TGTGCCAGCAGCCAAGGGGCGGGACTAGCGTCGACCTACGAGCAGTACTTC. It translates to CASSQGAGLASTYEQYF. The genes are TRBV4-2 and TRBJ2-7; 10 bases align to TRBD2. With 1 base clipped from V and 2 bases from J, the junction kept 8 bases outside the gene matches. This CDR3 has 17 amino acids. The germline V gene has CDR1 LGHNA and CDR2 YNFKEQ.